One and the same sample provided the 12 T cell receptor beta chains below, sequenced in a study of T cell changes during pregnancy in multiple sclerosis. The protocol was immunoSEQ multiplex PCR, while the TCRdb copy is restricted to in-frame clones and leaves out a portion. The profile covers 30,000 to 40,000 clones, with around 87% appearing a single time and 0.57% taken by the ten largest. Sample: CD4+ T cells from peripheral blood mononuclear cells, taken in the second trimester of pregnancy. The receptors derive from a female donor with multiple sclerosis, enrolled in a pregnancy study.

V gene TRBV4-1 combines with J gene TRBJ2-7, with 12 bases matching TRBD1. The ends lost 1 base at V and 5 bases at J; junction bases unmatched: 3. Germline CDR1 is MGHRA and CDR2 is YSYEKL. The CDR3 is 15 residues long. CDR3 loop: CASSQGGQGAHEQYF. The CDR3 DNA is TGCGCCAGCAGCCAAGGGGGACAGGGGGCTCACGAGCAGTACTTC.

The chain uses TRBV6-1 and TRBJ1-1; 10 nucleotides align to TRBD1. V lost 3 bases and J lost 12; bases outside the gene matches: 7. The CDR3 length is 13 residues. Germline V gene data show CDR1 as MNHNS and CDR2 as SASEGT. As DNA, the CDR3 is TGTGCCAGCAGTGATTGGGGACAGGGGCCGTCTTTCTTT. It yields the protein CASSDWGQGPSFF.

This clone showed up just a few times. The CDR3 loop is CASRGSGRPSTDTQYF. Here the CDR3 DNA reads TGTGCCAGCAGGGGAAGCGGGAGACCCAGCACAGATACGCAGTATTTT. V and J are TRBV6-4 and TRBJ2-3; 8 bases map to TRBD2. CDR1 and CDR2 (germline): MRHNA, SNTAGT. V lost 6 bases and J lost 0; bases outside the gene matches: 8. The CDR3 is made up of 16 amino acids.

The rearrangement links TRBV13 to TRBJ2-1; 7 nucleotides match TRBD1. The ends lost 5 bases at V and 10 bases at J; junction bases unmatched: 5. The CDR3 length is 12 residues. The V gene's germline CDR1 is PRHDT and CDR2 FYEKMQ (reference sequence). As DNA, the CDR3 is TGTGCCAGCAGCCAAACAGGGGCCGAGCAGTTCTTC. Its protein is CASSQTGAEQFF. Looking up the rest from reference TRBV13 and TRBJ2-1 gives the full variable domain: AAGVIQSPRHLIKEKRETATLKCYPIPRHDTVYWYQQGPGQDPQFLISFYEKMQSDKGSIPDRFSAQQFSDYHSELNMSSLELGDSALYFCASSQTGAEQFFGPGTRLTVL.

In nucleotides, the CDR3 is TGTGCCATCAGCGCCGATAGGGGGTATGGCTACACCTTC. It specifies CAISADRGYGYTF. The rearrangement uses TRBV10-3 and TRBJ1-2; maybe TRBD1 (6 bases). Trimming pared 6 bases from V and 5 bases from J, leaving 13 bases between. Per the germline V gene, CDR1 is ENHRY and CDR2 is SYGVKD. The CDR3 consists of 13 residues.

This clone was detected a few times. V usage is TRBV11-2 and J usage is TRBJ2-7, with D unresolved. V gave up 4 bases and J gave up 3 bases, with 7 bases separating them. There are 12 residues in the CDR3. Germline CDR1 and CDR2: SGHAT and FQNNGV. CDR3 region: CASSSAGYEQYF. The CDR3 nucleotides read TGTGCCAGCAGCTCCGCCGGCTACGAGCAGTACTTC.

The rearrangement links TRBV15 to TRBJ1-5; the D is unclear. Trimming removed 3 bases from V and 7 bases from J, with 10 bases in between. The CDR3 covers 13 residues. CDR1 is LNHNV, CDR2 YYDKDF, per germline (reference sequence). The CDR3 bases are TGTGCCACCAGCAGCTGGGGAGAACAGCCCCAGCATTTT. Encoded protein: CATSSWGEQPQHF. Drawing the rest from reference TRBV15 and TRBJ1-5, the complete variable domain is DAMVIQNPRYQVTQFGKPVTLSCSQTLNHNVMYWYQQKSSQAPKLLFHYYDKDFNNEADTPDNFQSRRPNTSFCFLDIRSPGLGDTAMYLCATSSWGEQPQHFGDGTRLSIL.

The chain is built from TRBV27 and TRBJ2-7; 9 positions agree with TRBD2. V dropped 4 bases and J dropped 5; count of bases not matched to a gene: 9. The CDR3 is 15 residues long. In germline, CDR1 is MNHEY, CDR2 SMNVEV (reference sequence). The CDR3 spells CASSSPGLASDEQYF. CDR3 coding DNA: TGTGCCAGCAGTTCTCCGGGACTAGCAAGCGACGAGCAGTACTTC.

This clone was seen a single time. This chain connects TRBV18 to TRBJ2-1, with D possibly TRBD2 on 5 matching bases. V lost 3 bases and J lost 9, with 21 bases in between. The germline V gene encodes CDR1 KGHSH and CDR2 LQKENI. The CDR3 covers 16 residues. The DNA for the CDR3 is TGTGCCAGCTCACCGCGTAGTCTAGCTGCCCGGGCTGAGCAGTTCTTC. Translating gives CASSPRSLAARAEQFF.

The V and J genes are TRBV2 and TRBJ1-1; 10 bases align to TRBD1. Germline loops: CDR1 SNHLY, CDR2 FYNNEI. This CDR3 spans 15 amino acids. Unmatched junction bases numbered 7, after V lost 9 bases and J lost 0 bases. The CDR3 loop is CARRGTGVVNTEAFF. The CDR3 coding sequence is TGTGCCAGAAGGGGGACAGGGGTTGTGAACACTGAAGCTTTCTTT.

The V call is TRBV11-3, the J call TRBJ1-1, with D possibly matching TRBD1 (6 bases). CDR3 length: 13 amino acids. Looked up from germline, CDR1 is SGHNT and CDR2 is YENEEA. Trimming removed 0 bases at V and 7 bases at J, with 9 bases between. For the CDR3, the DNA is TGTGCCAGCAGCTTAGATCCCAGGGGTGAAGCTTTCTTT. Its protein product is CASSLDPRGEAFF.

The gene calls are TRBV7-8 and TRBJ1-5, with 8 nucleotides matching TRBD1. Trimming cost V 2 bases and J 5 bases; bases outside gene matches: 2. This CDR3 region has 14 residues. Looked up from germline, CDR1 is SGHVS and CDR2 is FQNEAQ. The CDR3 nucleotides are TGTGCCAGCAGCTTATCAGGGGGCTATCAGCCCCAGCATTTT. It translates to CASSLSGGYQPQHF.